This is a list of T cell receptor beta chains from one sample in a study of blood T cell repertoires in COVID-19. The table came from immunoSEQ multiplex PCR; TCRdb's copy has only in-frame clones and leaves some out. The sample lists fewer than 250,000 clones; around 90% were seen once. The sequenced material came from peripheral blood. The source of these receptors is a man aged 65-85 years with acute or convalescent COVID-19. The CDR3 runs from the conserved cysteine through the conserved F or W. Fields, in order: J gene, clone size, D gene, V gene, CDR3 DNA, CDR3 protein. A D gene is named only where the DNA matches it firmly. Clone size is shown for a subset of rows, as once, few, many or a class of expanded clone.

TRBJ2-1 | NA | NA | TRBV10-1 | TGCGCCAGCAGTCCGGCAGGCACCTCCTACAATGAGCAGTTCTTC | CASSPAGTSYNEQFF
TRBJ2-6 | NA | TRBD1 | TRBV4-1 | TGCGCCAGCAGCCAGCCGGGACAGGGTTCTGGGGCCAACGTCCTGACTTTC | CASSQPGQGSGANVLTF
TRBJ2-7 | NA | NA | TRBV19 | TGTGCCAGTAGCCCCAGGGCCACCTCCTACGAGCAGTACTTC | CASSPRATSYEQYF
TRBJ2-7 | NA | NA | TRBV29-1 | TGCAGCGTTGGGCACTCCTACGAGCAGTACTTC | CSVGHSYEQYF
TRBJ1-2 | NA | NA | TRBV19 | TGTGCCACCCACATGCAGGGCAACTATGGCTACACCTTC | CATHMQGNYGYTF
TRBJ2-3 | NA | TRBD2 | TRBV5-1 | TGCGCCAGCAGCGCCACCGGGACTAGCGGCACAGATACGCAGTATTTT | CASSATGTSGTDTQYF
TRBJ1-4 | NA | TRBD1 | TRBV11-2 | TGTGCCAGCAGCAGGGGGCCAACGGAAAAACTGTTTTTT | CASSRGPTEKLFF
TRBJ2-1 | once | NA | TRBV13 | TGTGCCAGCAGTTTCCTTAAGGAGGGTATCAATGAGCAGTTCTTC | CASSFLKEGINEQFF
TRBJ2-1 | NA | TRBD2 | TRBV6-5 | TGTGCCAGCAGTTACCTAGCGGGAGGGCACAATGAGCAGTTCTTC | CASSYLAGGHNEQFF
TRBJ2-3 | NA | NA | TRBV5-5 | TGTGCCAGCAGCTTTTACGGATTTGGCGGGAGCACAGATACGCAGTATTTT | CASSFYGFGGSTDTQYF
TRBJ2-1 | NA | NA | TRBV10-3 | TGTGCCATCAGTGGGACTATGGGGCAGTTCTTC | CAISGTMGQFF
TRBJ2-7 | NA | TRBD2 | TRBV19 | TGTGCCAGTAGTATTAGGACTAGCGGGGGGGCCTACGAGCAGTACTTC | CASSIRTSGGAYEQYF
TRBJ1-4 | NA | NA | TRBV7-2 | TGTGCCAGCAGCAGTAGCGGGCCAGGCGCGGGGGAAAAACTGTTTTTT | CASSSSGPGAGEKLFF
TRBJ1-2 | once | TRBD1 | TRBV11-1 | TGTGCCAGCAGCTTAGGGGACAGGGATGGCTACACCTTC | CASSLGDRDGYTF
TRBJ2-5 | once | TRBD2 | TRBV19 | TGTGCCAGTAGTATAACTAGCGGGAGAAAGACCCAGTACTTC | CASSITSGRKTQYF